This TCR beta chain comes out of a study of PD-1 blockade in classical Hodgkin lymphoma. This clone has more than one count but fewer than ten. Libraries were prepared by immunoSEQ multiplex PCR; TCRdb keeps only in-frame clonotypes and omits some of them. The table includes about 30,000 clones, about 85% detected once. The germline CDR1 and CDR2 sequences are MGHDK and SYGVNS. The CDR3 runs to 13 residues. V lost 8 bases to trimming and J lost 12 bases; unmatched junction nucleotides: 12. Time point noted: cycle 4 day 1 (C4D1), after 6 weeks of nivolumab. Each and every patient relapsed after autologous stem cell transplantation, and patients got differing brentuximab vedotin exposure. By magnetic negative selection, CD4+ T cells were purified from thawed PBMCs.

This chain links TRBV25-1 with TRBJ2-2, with 7 bases that match TRBD1. Material: CD4+ T cells from blood, obtained before the fourth cycle of nivolumab. This receptor was obtained from a human donor with classical Hodgkin lymphoma. CDR3: CASAKTGVVKLFF. The CDR3 DNA sequence: TGTGCCAGCGCTAAAACAGGGGTGGTAAAGCTGTTTTTT.